The 29 T cell receptor beta chains given below trace back to one sample, sequenced in a study of T cell responses to AZD1222 COVID-19 vaccine. The method was immunoSEQ multiplex PCR; TCRdb's version includes in-frame clones alone and lacks a portion of them. The data hold about 130,000 clones, with 88% observed a single time. This sample comprised peripheral blood, obtained on day 0 of AZD1222 vaccination. The receptors shown here come from an adult in good health.

The chain has TRBV10-3 and TRBJ2-5; 9 positions agree with TRBD1. J was trimmed by 1 base and V by 6 bases; bases with no gene match: 6. Germline V gives CDR1 ENHRY, CDR2 SYGVKD. The CDR3 spans 15 residues. The CDR3 loop is CAISSRTGAQETQYF. For the CDR3, the DNA is TGTGCCATCAGCTCTAGGACAGGGGCCCAAGAGACCCAGTACTTC.

The chain uses TRBV7-2 and TRBJ1-2; no firm D call. There are 13 residues in the CDR3. Germline V CDR1 and CDR2: SGHTA, FQGNSA. Trimming left V 5 bases short and J 0 bases short, with 7 bases between. CDR3: CASSPGANYGYTF. The CDR3 region has the DNA TGTGCCAGCAGCCCTGGGGCTAACTATGGCTACACCTTC.

The chain couples TRBV3-1 (or the pseudogene TRBV3-2) to TRBJ1-1; D gene unclear. Germline CDR1 and CDR2: LGHDT and YNNKEL (reference sequence). This CDR3 contains 15 residues. Trimming pared 3 bases from V and 5 bases from J, leaving 16 bases between. CDR3 protein: CASSQLSGGGTEAFF. The DNA of the CDR3 is TGTGCCAGCAGCCAGCTATCGGGTGGAGGAACTGAAGCTTTCTTT.

The genes are TRBV25-1 and TRBJ2-5, with 8 positions matching TRBD1. Germline loops: CDR1 MGHDK, CDR2 SYGVNS. J gave up 6 bases and V 8 bases, and 17 bases lay outside the gene matches. The CDR3 runs 16 residues. The CDR3 loop reads CASAPHSTGGMQTQYF. As DNA, the CDR3 is TGTGCCAGCGCGCCACACAGTACAGGGGGGATGCAGACCCAGTACTTC.

This clone has just one count. The chain joins TRBV6-2 or TRBV6-3 to TRBJ1-5, with 7 bases lining up with TRBD1. With 0 bases clipped from V and 4 bases from J, the junction kept 9 bases outside the gene matches. The CDR3 totals 17 residues. The V gene's germline CDR1 is MNHEY and CDR2 SVGEGT. The CDR3 nucleotides are TGTGCCAGCAGTTACTCTTTTGCGGGACAGAAAAATCAGCCCCAGCATTTT. Its protein is CASSYSFAGQKNQPQHF.

This clone appeared a single time. The V call is TRBV5-4, the J call TRBJ1-1; no clear D gene. The CDR3 sequence is 14 residues long. Trimming cost V 4 bases and J 0 bases, with 10 bases left between them. CDR1 SGHNT and CDR2 YYREEE come from the germline V gene (reference sequence). This chain's CDR3 is CASSLRTLNTEAFF. For the CDR3, the DNA is TGTGCCAGCAGCCTCAGGACCCTGAACACTGAAGCTTTCTTT. Filled out from reference TRBV5-4 and TRBJ1-1, the complete variable domain reads ETGVTQSPTHLIKTRGQQVTLRCSSQSGHNTVSWYQQALGQGPQFIFQYYREEENGRGNFPPRFSGLQFPNYSSELNVNALELDDSALYLCASSLRTLNTEAFFGQGTRLTVV.

This clone has only a few counts. The chain links TRBV5-1 to TRBJ2-1; D is possibly TRBD2 (6 bases). Trimming stripped 3 bases from V and 5 bases from J, with 12 bases between. The CDR3 consists of 14 residues. Germline loops: CDR1 SGHRS, CDR2 YFSETQ. The CDR3 coding sequence is TGCGCCAGCAGCTCCACCCGACTAGACAATGAGCAGTTCTTC. This codes for CASSSTRLDNEQFF.

The chain is built from TRBV10-3 and TRBJ2-3; 11 bases map to TRBD2. Germline V gene sequence: CDR1 ENHRY, CDR2 SYGVKD. CDR3 size: 15 residues. V was clipped by 4 bases and J by 2 bases; unmatched bases: 2. CDR3 nucleotides: TGTGCCATCAGTGGTAGCGGGGGGGCCACAGATACGCAGTATTTT. This gives the protein CAISGSGGATDTQYF.

The gene calls are TRBV5-4 and TRBJ1-2; TRBD1 aligns across 8 bases. Germline V lookup: CDR1 SGHNT, CDR2 YYREEE (reference sequence). V lost 4 bases to trimming and J lost 8 bases; unmatched junction nucleotides: 16. The CDR3 covers 16 residues. CDR3 protein: CASSPNLSQGGSGYTF. The DNA of the CDR3 is TGTGCCAGCAGCCCGAACCTTTCACAGGGGGGTTCGGGCTACACCTTC. Based on the CDR3 plus reference TRBV5-4 and TRBJ1-2, the full variable domain is ETGVTQSPTHLIKTRGQQVTLRCSSQSGHNTVSWYQQALGQGPQFIFQYYREEENGRGNFPPRFSGLQFPNYSSELNVNALELDDSALYLCASSPNLSQGGSGYTFGSGTRLTVV.

This chain uses TRBV6-5 with TRBJ1-2; D possibly corresponds to TRBD1 (5 bases). V lost 7 bases, J lost 7 bases, and 16 bases lay in between. This CDR3 has 13 amino acids. CDR1 MNHEY and CDR2 SVGAGI come from the germline V gene. CDR3 sequence (DNA): TGTGCCAGCATCCCCGGGACTCCGTTTGGCTACACCTTC. Its translation: CASIPGTPFGYTF.

The rearrangement joins TRBV5-4 to TRBJ1-1; 9 nucleotides match TRBD1. The germline V gene has CDR1 SGHNT and CDR2 YYREEE (reference sequence). V shed 5 bases and J 0 bases; nucleotides not matched to a gene: 2. This CDR3 is 14 amino acids long. The chain's CDR3 is CASRGDRVNTEAFF. The CDR3 bases are TGTGCCAGCAGGGGGGACAGGGTGAACACTGAAGCTTTCTTT.

V gene TRBV11-1 combines with J gene TRBJ2-1; possibly TRBD1 for D (6 bases). The CDR3 runs to 14 residues. The germline CDR1 and CDR2 sequences are SGHAT and FQDESV (reference sequence). Between the trimmed V and J ends, which lost 4 bases and 8 bases, there was a span of 15 bases. CDR3: CASSSQGFRDEQFF. CDR3 in DNA: TGTGCCAGCAGCTCGCAGGGGTTTAGGGATGAGCAGTTCTTC. Complete variable domain (other parts from reference TRBV11-1 and TRBJ2-1): EAEVAQSPRYKITEKSQAVAFWCDPISGHATLYWYRQILGQGPELLVQFQDESVVDDSQLPKDRFSAERLKGVDSTLKIQPAELGDSAMYLCASSSQGFRDEQFFGPGTRLTVL.

The V and J genes are TRBV27 and TRBJ2-4; 8 bases are shared with TRBD1. The CDR3 length is 14 residues. Per the germline V gene, CDR1 is MNHEY and CDR2 is SMNVEV (reference sequence). The V segment lost 5 bases and the J segment 4 bases; nucleotides outside the gene matches: 4. Here the CDR3 DNA reads TGTGCCAGCAGTCCCTGGACAGGGAAAAACATTCAGTACTTC. It yields the protein CASSPWTGKNIQYF.

The chain combines TRBV28 with TRBJ2-3, with D hard to call. The CDR3 is 13 amino acids. In germline, CDR1 is MDHEN, CDR2 SYDVKM. Trimming pared 7 bases from V and 4 bases from J, leaving 12 bases between. In DNA, the CDR3 is TGTGCCAGCATCCCGGACGGATCAGATACGCAGTATTTT. This codes for CASIPDGSDTQYF.

The V gene is TRBV19, the J gene TRBJ2-3; a weak D match, TRBD2 (5 bases). Trimming left V 1 base short and J 5 bases short, with 10 bases between. CDR1 and CDR2 (germline): LNHDA, SQIVND (reference sequence). CDR3 length equals 14 residues. CDR3 protein: CASSIVGVGDTQYF. The CDR3 coding sequence is TGTGCCAGTAGTATAGTGGGAGTGGGAGATACGCAGTATTTT.

V gene TRBV7-2 combines with J gene TRBJ2-7, with D possibly matching TRBD1 (7 bases). The CDR3 is made up of 16 amino acids. Germline V CDR1 and CDR2: SGHTA, FQGNSA. V was trimmed by 4 bases and J by 3 bases, leaving 19 bases between them. The DNA for the CDR3 is TGTGCCAGCAGCTCCAGCGCTCAGGGGGGACTCTACGAGCAGTACTTC. This sequence encodes CASSSSAQGGLYEQYF.

The table lists this clone with a count of one. The chain recombines TRBV10-3 with TRBJ1-5; 8 bases are a match to TRBD1. Germline CDR1 and CDR2: ENHRY and SYGVKD. CDR3 length: 14 amino acids. The trim removed 6 bases at V and 4 bases at J, leaving 5 bases unmatched. The CDR3 DNA sequence: TGTGCCATCAGCGACAGGGGCCGTAATCAGCCCCAGCATTTT. It translates to CAISDRGRNQPQHF.

The chain is built from TRBV7-2 and TRBJ2-5, with TRBD1 matching 7 bases. From germline, CDR1 is SGHTA and CDR2 FQGNSA. The V gene end was trimmed by 4 bases and the J gene end by 0 bases; junction bases not matched to a gene: 2. This CDR3 region has 14 residues. In DNA, the CDR3 is TGTGCCAGCAGCTCGGGACAGTACCAAGAGACCCAGTACTTC. This sequence encodes CASSSGQYQETQYF.

The chain employs TRBV24-1 and TRBJ1-2; maybe TRBD1 (5 bases). Germline CDR1 and CDR2: KGHDR and SFDVKD. Trimming pared 1 base from V and 7 bases from J, leaving 9 bases between. The CDR3 length is 13 residues. This CDR3 is CATSDFSGVGYTF. Here the CDR3 DNA reads TGTGCCACCAGTGATTTTTCGGGGGTTGGCTACACCTTC.

This sequence joins TRBV2 and TRBJ2-5, with D unclear. Germline V gene data show CDR1 as SNHLY and CDR2 as FYNNEI. The V gene lost 5 bases and the J gene lost 5 bases, with 12 bases spanning the gap. The CDR3 is 13 amino acids. The CDR3 loop reads CASSFYLGETQYF. The CDR3 DNA sequence: TGTGCCAGCAGTTTCTACCTGGGGGAGACCCAGTACTTC.

The CDR3: CASSLMGQREAFF. CDR3 DNA: TGTGCCAGCAGCTTAATGGGACAGAGAGAAGCTTTCTTT. V gene TRBV11-1 combines with J gene TRBJ1-1; 7 positions agree with TRBD1. CDR1 and CDR2 (germline): SGHAT, FQDESV (reference sequence). This CDR3 has 13 residues. V lost 2 bases and J lost 8; bases outside the gene matches: 5.

This clone was seen a single time. The chain carries TRBV10-3 and TRBJ1-1; D remains ambiguous. The CDR3 has 14 amino acids. CDR1 is ENHRY, CDR2 SYGVKD, per germline. V lost 3 bases and J lost 0, with 8 bases in between. As DNA, the CDR3 is TGTGCCATCAGTGAATCCGGGATGAACACTGAAGCTTTCTTT. This codes for CAISESGMNTEAFF.

DNA of the CDR3: TGTGCCAGCAGCCCCGGACAGGTCACAGATACGCAGTATTTT. Residues: CASSPGQVTDTQYF. The chain uses TRBV5-4 and TRBJ2-3; 7 bases match TRBD1. V lost 4 bases to trimming and J lost 2 bases; unmatched junction nucleotides: 4. Germline V gene lookup returns CDR1 SGHNT and CDR2 YYREEE (reference sequence). The CDR3 is 14 residues long. Combining the CDR3 with reference TRBV5-4 and TRBJ2-3 gives the whole variable domain ETGVTQSPTHLIKTRGQQVTLRCSSQSGHNTVSWYQQALGQGPQFIFQYYREEENGRGNFPPRFSGLQFPNYSSELNVNALELDDSALYLCASSPGQVTDTQYFGPGTRLTVL.

V gene TRBV5-1 combines with J gene TRBJ1-4, with D perhaps matching TRBD1 (5 bases). CDR1 is SGHRS, CDR2 YFSETQ, per germline. This CDR3 is 14 amino acids long. V lost 3 bases and J lost 6, with 12 bases in between. The CDR3 sequence is CASSWYGADEKLFF. The CDR3 DNA reads as TGCGCCAGCAGCTGGTACGGGGCGGATGAAAAACTGTTTTTT.

The chain links TRBV5-1 to TRBJ1-6; 8 nucleotides align to TRBD1. Unmatched junction bases numbered 5, after V lost 4 bases and J lost 8 bases. Per germline, CDR1 SGHRS and CDR2 YFSETQ. This CDR3 region has 14 residues. CDR3 sequence reads: CASSVGQVYSPLHF. In nucleotides, the CDR3 is TGCGCCAGCAGCGTGGGACAGGTGTATTCACCCCTCCACTTT.

The rearrangement links TRBV3-1 (or the pseudogene TRBV3-2) to TRBJ1-2; a weak D match, TRBD1 (5 bases). Trimming took off 3 bases at V and 4 bases at J, with 9 bases between the two ends. The CDR3 has 13 residues. Germline CDR1 is LGHDT and CDR2 is YNNKEL (reference sequence). As DNA, the CDR3 is TGTGCCAGCAGCCAGCAGGGAGGCTATGGCTACACCTTC. Its translation is CASSQQGGYGYTF.

In this sample, this clone turned up once. The rearrangement joins TRBV30 to TRBJ1-4; D gene unclear. The germline gives CDR1 GTSNPN, CDR2 SVGIG (reference sequence). Trimming took off 3 bases at V and 8 bases at J, with 16 bases between the two ends. This CDR3 contains 14 residues. The CDR3 is CAWRKDGVSEKLFF. The CDR3 region has the DNA TGTGCCTGGAGAAAGGACGGCGTAAGCGAAAAACTGTTTTTT.

The V call is TRBV10-1, the J call TRBJ2-3; possibly TRBD1 for D (6 bases). The CDR3 contains 14 residues. Germline V CDR1 and CDR2: WNHNN, SYGVQD (reference sequence). Between the trimmed V and J ends, which lost 4 bases and 2 bases, there was a span of 10 bases. DNA of the CDR3: TGCGCCAGCAGTGGGACAGCCTACACAGATACGCAGTATTTT. Amino acid sequence: CASSGTAYTDTQYF.

This chain uses TRBV6-4 with TRBJ2-1; D may be TRBD1 (6 bases). CDR3 length equals 14 residues. Looked up from germline, CDR1 is MRHNA and CDR2 is SNTAGT. Trimming shortened V by 6 bases and J by 7 bases, and 16 bases separated the two germline ends. Here the CDR3 DNA reads TGTGCCAGCAGAGTAGACAGGTTGGGGAATGAGCAGTTCTTC. It encodes CASRVDRLGNEQFF.